This entry features one T cell receptor beta chain sequence. Those enrolled, adults aged about 18 to 95 years, came from about two dozen US areas. Categorization into cohorts depended on clinical history that participants reported. This entry comes from a study of blood T cell repertoires in COVID-19. In the study overall: Sources were T cells, B-cell-depleted T cells, or PBMCs; the material itself was cDNA or gDNA.

This CDR3 comprises 14 residues. The V end was cut by 4 bases, the J end by 1 base, with 10 bases between. Germline V gives CDR1 SEHNR, CDR2 FQNEAQ (reference sequence). The protocol was immunoSEQ multiplex PCR, while the TCRdb copy is restricted to in-frame clones and leaves out a portion. The repertoire consists of approximately 220,000 clones, with 85% to 90% occurring once and the leading ten covering less than 4.5%. The material sequenced was PBMCs or T cells enriched from blood (not recorded which). The chain is built from TRBV7-9 and TRBJ1-1; D gene ambiguous. The TCR originated in a woman aged 30 to 39 with acute COVID-19. The CDR3 spells CASSSFTRNTEAFF. The CDR3 DNA sequence: TGTGCCAGCAGCTCATTTACGCGGAACACTGAAGCTTTCTTT.